Reported below is one T cell receptor beta chain. Its antigen is not yet known. The record has no base qualities; no much larger clone is one base away. What this sample's time point label stands for: about 4 weeks on oral tofacitinib. Taken with the paper, the label for treatment or condition translates to: oral pan-JAK inhibitor, 5-10 mg twice daily. Peripheral blood and lesional scalp punch biopsies were obtained from patients with alopecia areata. After PBMCs were isolated by density centrifugation and stained for CD3, CD4 and CD8, a FACSAria was used to sort CD4+ and CD8+ T cells. This sample was included in a study of CD8+ T cells in alopecia areata listed by TCRdb under 2018. For the wider study: Treated patients were enrolled in an open-label pilot trial of oral tofacitinib, 5 to 10 mg twice daily, for moderate-to-severe alopecia areata. Amplification of TCRbeta CDR3 regions was done by immunoSEQ multiplex PCR using 35 Vbeta forward primers and 13 Jbeta reverse primers. Clonality in the scalp was compared among normal scalp (n=4), patchy alopecia areata scalp (n=8), and alopecia totalis/universalis scalp (n=8). Patients received tofacitinib for 6 to 18 months and were then followed off drug for 6 months to check for delayed response and recurrence. RNA came from the PAXgene miRNA kit for fixed scalp, the miRNeasy kit for PBMCs, and the RNeasy kit for mouse skin. Patients on tofacitinib were biopsied at baseline and after 4 and 24 weeks of treatment, and several of the patients also had a later scalp biopsy. High-throughput TCRbeta sequencing was used to examine T cell clonal expansion in alopecia areata in both the C3H/HeJ mouse model and human patients. Human TCRbeta sequencing covered scalp tissue and sorted CD4+ and CD8+ peripheral blood T cells from patchy and totalis/universalis alopecia areata patients and healthy controls. For the treated patients, the SALT score, which quantifies what percentage of scalp surface area is affected, served as the measure of disease severity. What the work shows at the level of the full study, not this receptor alone: Tofacitinib significantly decreased scalp clonality and the number of expanded CD8+ clones among the top 100 scalp clones. Because the treated cohort was small and had just a single nonresponder, larger studies are needed to establish links between baseline CD8+ expansion and response. Lesional scalp, especially in alopecia totalis/universalis, showed higher clonality and more expanded CD8+ clones than normal scalp, suggesting antigenic drive. Many expanded lesional clones were found to persist in scalp and blood during tofacitinib treatment, and relapse after treatment cessation may be partly explained by this persistence. Scalp TCR repertoire analysis is complicated because resident alphabeta T cells in normal human skin are also sequenced, whereas mouse skin is dominated by gammadelta T cells. Shared TCR sequences between patients were less evident than in mice, which may be partly attributable to HLA diversity in the patient population.

The library was obtained by the immunoSEQ multiplex PCR assay. RNA was extracted from all samples and reverse transcribed into cDNA as template for TCR sequencing. First-strand cDNA was synthesized with SuperScript III using a 2:1 mix of oligo-dT and random hexamers. A synthetic immune receptor repertoire was used to measure amplification bias, and any remaining bias was corrected computationally. In the paper's pipeline: Raw reads were preprocessed to remove errors, and CDR3 was defined by IMGT conventions from the conserved cysteine to phenylalanine. To get clonality, Shannon entropy was normalized by log2 of the number of productive unique TCRs and the result was subtracted from 1. Whether each scalp clone was CD4 or CD8 was inferred by checking scalp TCRbeta sequences against the CD4 and CD8 repertoires from sorted blood. This is the immuneACCESS table as TCRdb keeps it, with only in-frame sequences that have V and J called. A part of the clones is gone; compared with another copy, unresolved V genes explain less than half, and the rest is unexplained. That table gives V, J and clone size, and the DNA gave D and trimming. This sample has about 120,000 clones in its table, and approximately 60% of those were observed once. The leading ten clones occupy approximately 5.1% of the sample.

CDR1 MNHNY and CDR2 SVGAGI are derived from the germline V gene (reference sequence). V is clipped by 10 bases and J by 0 bases, and the sequence between their germline boundaries is 15 bases long. The CDR3 sequence holds 14 residues, the cysteine and phenylalanine included. Kept here is only the CDR3 DNA, which spans 42 bases and is read in frame from base 1. The clonotype comes from a human donor with alopecia areata. The chain was built from TRBV6-6 and TRBJ1-1; 6 matching bases give a weak D call of TRBD1. Sequencing used CD4+ T cells sorted from blood, obtained at week 4, from a patient treated with tofacitinib. The CDR3 protein is CAINSGQLNTEAFF. The DNA reads as follows: TGTGCCATCAACTCGGGACAACTGAACACTGAAGCTTTCTTT.